This TCR beta chain derives from a study of T-cell memory formation after mild COVID-19. Study-level findings and limits: A second wave of clones peaked on day 37, and their SARS-CoV-2 specificity went unconfirmed.

One entry per CDR3 protein results from TCRdb running MiXCR on the 5' RACE reads. The sample has about 390,000 distinct CDR3 sequences, roughly 21% seen once. The CDR3 sequence is 15 residues long. Trimming took 5 bases from V and 1 from J; bases not matched to a gene: 5. CDR1 is KGHSH and CDR2 is LQKENI in the germline V gene. This clonotype came up a few times. Its antigen is not identified. The chain combines TRBV18 with TRBJ1-5; TRBD1 agrees at 7 bases. The sequence came from an adult woman who had mild COVID-19 (a few samples of this study predate the infection). Cell type and time point are not known. Material for sequencing was PBMCs or a T cell subset sorted from them (not recorded which). CDR3 loop: CASSIQGMSNQPQHF. The CDR3 DNA reads TGTGCCAGCTCAATACAGGGGATGAGCAATCAGCCCCAGCATTTT.